This T cell receptor (beta chain) stems from a study of cytomegalovirus exposure and HLA in healthy donors. Study-level results: What a later analysis showed was that several of the most significant clusters appeared linked to common viral pathogens. Cytomegalovirus association was assigned to about 180 TCR beta chains.

A multiplex PCR was run with 60 Vbeta primers and 13 Jbeta primers. Method: immunoSEQ multiplex PCR; TCRdb's copy keeps in-frame clones and lacks some. Found here are 140,000 or so clones, approximately 79% of them singletons; the top ten hold around 4%. V lost 5 bases and J lost 5; bases outside the gene matches: 2. Germline values: CDR1 MNHEY, CDR2 SVGAGI. The CDR3 sequence is 12 residues long. Note on this clone: Antigen specificity is unknown.

The specimen was PBMCs. This receptor was taken from a man between 18 and 29 years old in good health and CMV-seropositive. This sequence joins TRBV6-5 and TRBJ1-2; 7 positions match TRBD1. The CDR3 sequence: CASSMTGYGYTF. CDR3 nucleotide sequence: TGTGCCAGCAGTATGACAGGGTATGGCTACACCTTC.